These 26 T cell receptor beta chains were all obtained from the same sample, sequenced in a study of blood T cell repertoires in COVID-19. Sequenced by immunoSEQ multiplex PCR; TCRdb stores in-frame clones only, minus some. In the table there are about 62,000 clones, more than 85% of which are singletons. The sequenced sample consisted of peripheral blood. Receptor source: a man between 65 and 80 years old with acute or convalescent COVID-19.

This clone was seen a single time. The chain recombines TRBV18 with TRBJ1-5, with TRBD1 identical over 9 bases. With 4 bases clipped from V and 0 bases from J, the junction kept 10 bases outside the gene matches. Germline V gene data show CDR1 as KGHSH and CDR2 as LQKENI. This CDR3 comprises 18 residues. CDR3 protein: CASSLPTGQGNSNQPQHF. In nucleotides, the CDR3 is TGTGCCAGCTCACTCCCTACTGGACAGGGGAATAGCAATCAGCCCCAGCATTTT.

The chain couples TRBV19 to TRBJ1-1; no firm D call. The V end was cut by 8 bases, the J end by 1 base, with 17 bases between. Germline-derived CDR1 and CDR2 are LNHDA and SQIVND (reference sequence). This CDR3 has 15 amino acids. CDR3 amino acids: CASVRWVPGNTEAFF. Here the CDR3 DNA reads TGTGCCAGTGTACGGTGGGTTCCGGGGAACACTGAAGCTTTCTTT.

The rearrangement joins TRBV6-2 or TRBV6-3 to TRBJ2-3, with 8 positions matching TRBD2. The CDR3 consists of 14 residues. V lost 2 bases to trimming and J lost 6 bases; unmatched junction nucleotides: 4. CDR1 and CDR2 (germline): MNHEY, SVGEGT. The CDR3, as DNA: TGTGCCAGCAGTTACCAGCGGGAGCTGGATACGCAGTATTTT. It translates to CASSYQRELDTQYF.

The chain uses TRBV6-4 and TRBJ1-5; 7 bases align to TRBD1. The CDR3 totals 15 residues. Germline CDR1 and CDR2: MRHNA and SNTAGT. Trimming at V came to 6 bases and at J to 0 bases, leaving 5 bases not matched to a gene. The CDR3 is CASSRDSYSNQPQHF. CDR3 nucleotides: TGTGCCAGCAGCAGGGACAGTTATAGCAATCAGCCCCAGCATTTT.

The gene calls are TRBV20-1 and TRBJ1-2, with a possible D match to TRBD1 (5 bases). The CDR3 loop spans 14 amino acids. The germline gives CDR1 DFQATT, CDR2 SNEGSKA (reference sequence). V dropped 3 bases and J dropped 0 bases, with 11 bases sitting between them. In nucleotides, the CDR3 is TGCAGTGCTAGTGAAGGGGCGGCTAACTATGGCTACACCTTC. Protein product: CSASEGAANYGYTF.

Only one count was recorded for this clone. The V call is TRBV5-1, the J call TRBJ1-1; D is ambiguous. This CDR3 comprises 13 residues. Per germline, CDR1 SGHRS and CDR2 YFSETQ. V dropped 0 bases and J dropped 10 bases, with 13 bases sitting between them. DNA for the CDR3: TGCGCCAGCAGCTTGGACCCATTGACGGGAGCTTTCTTT. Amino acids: CASSLDPLTGAFF.

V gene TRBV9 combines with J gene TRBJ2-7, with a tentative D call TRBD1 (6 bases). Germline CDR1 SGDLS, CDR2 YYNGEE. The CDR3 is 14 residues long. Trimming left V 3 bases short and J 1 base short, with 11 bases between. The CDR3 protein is CASSGQDSSYEQYF. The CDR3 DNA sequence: TGTGCCAGCAGCGGACAGGACTCTTCCTACGAGCAGTACTTC.

This chain's CDR3 is CASSSRGTGGTGGFYEQYF. The CDR3, as DNA: TGTGCCAGCAGCTCTCGGGGGACAGGGGGCACGGGAGGCTTCTACGAGCAGTACTTC. The J gene is TRBJ2-7, the V gene TRBV5-4, with 12 bases matching TRBD1. This CDR3 is 19 amino acids long. Looked up from germline, CDR1 is SGHNT and CDR2 is YYREEE (reference sequence). V shed 3 bases and J 3 bases; nucleotides not matched to a gene: 16.

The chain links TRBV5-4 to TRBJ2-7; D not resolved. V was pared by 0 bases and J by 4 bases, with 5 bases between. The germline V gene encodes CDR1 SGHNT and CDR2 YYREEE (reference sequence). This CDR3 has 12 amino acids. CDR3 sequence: CASSLATYEQYF. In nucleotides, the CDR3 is TGTGCCAGCAGCTTGGCCACATACGAGCAGTACTTC.

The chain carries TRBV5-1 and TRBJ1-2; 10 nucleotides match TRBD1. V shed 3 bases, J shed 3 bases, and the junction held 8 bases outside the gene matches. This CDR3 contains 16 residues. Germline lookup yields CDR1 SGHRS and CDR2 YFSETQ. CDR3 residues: CASSSKETGGDYGYTF. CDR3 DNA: TGCGCCAGCAGCTCCAAAGAGACAGGGGGCGACTATGGCTACACCTTC.

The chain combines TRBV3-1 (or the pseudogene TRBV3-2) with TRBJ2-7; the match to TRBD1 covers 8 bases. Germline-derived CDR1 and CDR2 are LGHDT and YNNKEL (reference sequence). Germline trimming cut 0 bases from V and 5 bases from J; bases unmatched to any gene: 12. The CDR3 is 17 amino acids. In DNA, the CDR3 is TGTGCCAGCAGCCAAGAGGGCACGAGACAGGGGATGAACGAGCAGTACTTC. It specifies CASSQEGTRQGMNEQYF.

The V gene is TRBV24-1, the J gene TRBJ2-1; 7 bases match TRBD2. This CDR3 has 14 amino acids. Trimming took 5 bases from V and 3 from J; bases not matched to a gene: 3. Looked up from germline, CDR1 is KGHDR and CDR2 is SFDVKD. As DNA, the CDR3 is TGTGCCACCAGTGGCGGGGGTCTCTACAATGAGCAGTTCTTC. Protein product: CATSGGGLYNEQFF.

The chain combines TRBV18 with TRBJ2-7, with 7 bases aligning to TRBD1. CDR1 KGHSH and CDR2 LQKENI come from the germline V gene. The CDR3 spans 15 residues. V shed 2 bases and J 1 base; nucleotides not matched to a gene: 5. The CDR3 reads CASSPVRDSSYEQYF. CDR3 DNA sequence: TGTGCCAGCTCACCAGTCAGGGACAGTTCCTACGAGCAGTACTTC.

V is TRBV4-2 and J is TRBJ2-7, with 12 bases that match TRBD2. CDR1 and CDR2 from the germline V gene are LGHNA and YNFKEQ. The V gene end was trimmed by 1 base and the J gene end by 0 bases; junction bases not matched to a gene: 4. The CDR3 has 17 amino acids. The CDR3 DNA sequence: TGTGCCAGCAGCCAAGTTCCGGGACTAGCGGGCTCCTACGAGCAGTACTTC. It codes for CASSQVPGLAGSYEQYF.

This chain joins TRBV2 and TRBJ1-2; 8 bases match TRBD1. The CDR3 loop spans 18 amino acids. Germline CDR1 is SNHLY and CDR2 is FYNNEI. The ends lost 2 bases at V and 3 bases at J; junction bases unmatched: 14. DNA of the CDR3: TGTGCCAGCAGTGAAACGAACCCTCGGACAGGGATGGACTATGGCTACACCTTC. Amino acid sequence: CASSETNPRTGMDYGYTF.

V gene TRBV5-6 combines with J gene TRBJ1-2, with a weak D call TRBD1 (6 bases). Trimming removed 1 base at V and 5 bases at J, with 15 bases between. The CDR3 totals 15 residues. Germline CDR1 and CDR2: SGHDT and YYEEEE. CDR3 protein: CASSLSDRLTYGYTF. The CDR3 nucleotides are TGTGCCAGCAGCTTGTCCGACAGGCTCACGTATGGCTACACCTTC.

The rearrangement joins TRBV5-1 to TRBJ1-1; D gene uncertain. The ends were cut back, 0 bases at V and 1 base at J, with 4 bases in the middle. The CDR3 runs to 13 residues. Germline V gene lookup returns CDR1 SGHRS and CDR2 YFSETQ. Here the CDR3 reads CASSLDRNTEAFF. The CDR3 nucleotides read TGCGCCAGCAGCTTGGACAGGAACACTGAAGCTTTCTTT.

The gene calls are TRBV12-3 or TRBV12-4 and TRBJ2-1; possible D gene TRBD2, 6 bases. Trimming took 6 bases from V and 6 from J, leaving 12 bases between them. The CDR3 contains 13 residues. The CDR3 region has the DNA TGTGCCAGCAGCCTATCGGGGGTCAATGAGCAGTTCTTC. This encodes CASSLSGVNEQFF.

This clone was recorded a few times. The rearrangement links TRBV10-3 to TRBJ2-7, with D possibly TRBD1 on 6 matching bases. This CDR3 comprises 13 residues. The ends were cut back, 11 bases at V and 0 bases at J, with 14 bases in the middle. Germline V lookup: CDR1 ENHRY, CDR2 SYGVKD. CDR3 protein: CAARGSSSYEQYF. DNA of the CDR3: TGTGCCGCAAGGGGGTCGAGCTCCTACGAGCAGTACTTC.

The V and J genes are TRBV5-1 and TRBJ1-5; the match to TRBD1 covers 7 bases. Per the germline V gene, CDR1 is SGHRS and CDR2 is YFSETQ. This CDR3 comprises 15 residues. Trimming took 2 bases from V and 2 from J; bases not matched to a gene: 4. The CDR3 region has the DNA TGCGCCAGCAGCTTAGACAGGGCTGGCAATCAGCCCCAGCATTTT. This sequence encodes CASSLDRAGNQPQHF.

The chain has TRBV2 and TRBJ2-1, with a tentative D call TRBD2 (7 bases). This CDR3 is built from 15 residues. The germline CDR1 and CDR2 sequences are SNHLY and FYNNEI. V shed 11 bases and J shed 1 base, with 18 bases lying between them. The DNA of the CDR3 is TGTGCCCGCGAGGGGGGGGGCCTATCCTACAATGAGCAGTTCTTC. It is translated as CAREGGGLSYNEQFF.

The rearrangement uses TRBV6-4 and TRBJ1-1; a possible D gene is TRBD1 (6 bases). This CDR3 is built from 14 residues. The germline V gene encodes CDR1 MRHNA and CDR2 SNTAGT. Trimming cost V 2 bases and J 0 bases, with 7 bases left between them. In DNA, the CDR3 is TGTGCCAGCAGTGACGGGACATTGAACACTGAAGCTTTCTTT. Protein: CASSDGTLNTEAFF.

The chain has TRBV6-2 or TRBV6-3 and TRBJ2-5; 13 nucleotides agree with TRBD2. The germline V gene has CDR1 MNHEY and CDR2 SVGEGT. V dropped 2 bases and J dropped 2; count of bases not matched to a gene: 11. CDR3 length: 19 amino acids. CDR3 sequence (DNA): TGTGCCAGCAGTTACAGCAGGAAGACTAGCGGGGGGATACAAGAGACCCAGTACTTC. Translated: CASSYSRKTSGGIQETQYF.

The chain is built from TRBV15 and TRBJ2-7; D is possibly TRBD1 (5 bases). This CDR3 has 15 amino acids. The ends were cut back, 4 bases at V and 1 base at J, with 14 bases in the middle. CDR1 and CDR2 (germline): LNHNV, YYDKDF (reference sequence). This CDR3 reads CATSTHRSGSYEQYF. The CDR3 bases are TGTGCCACCAGCACTCACAGGTCCGGATCCTACGAGCAGTACTTC.

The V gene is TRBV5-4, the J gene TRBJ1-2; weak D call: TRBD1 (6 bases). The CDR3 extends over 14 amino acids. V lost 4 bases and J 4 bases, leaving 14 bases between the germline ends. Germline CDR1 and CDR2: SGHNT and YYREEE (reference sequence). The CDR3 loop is CASSEGGDPYGYTF. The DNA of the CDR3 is TGTGCCAGCAGCGAGGGGGGGGATCCCTATGGCTACACCTTC.

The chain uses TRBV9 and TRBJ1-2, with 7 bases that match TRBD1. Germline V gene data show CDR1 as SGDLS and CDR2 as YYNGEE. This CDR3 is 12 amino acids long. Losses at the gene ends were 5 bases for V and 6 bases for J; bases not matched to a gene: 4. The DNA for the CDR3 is TGTGCCAGCAGTCTAGGGGGCAATGGCTACACCTTC. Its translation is CASSLGGNGYTF. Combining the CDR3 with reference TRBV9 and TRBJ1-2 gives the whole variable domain DSGVTQTPKHLITATGQRVTLRCSPRSGDLSVYWYQQSLDQGLQFLIQYYNGEERAKGNILERFSAQQFPDLHSELNLSSLELGDSALYFCASSLGGNGYTFGSGTRLTVV.